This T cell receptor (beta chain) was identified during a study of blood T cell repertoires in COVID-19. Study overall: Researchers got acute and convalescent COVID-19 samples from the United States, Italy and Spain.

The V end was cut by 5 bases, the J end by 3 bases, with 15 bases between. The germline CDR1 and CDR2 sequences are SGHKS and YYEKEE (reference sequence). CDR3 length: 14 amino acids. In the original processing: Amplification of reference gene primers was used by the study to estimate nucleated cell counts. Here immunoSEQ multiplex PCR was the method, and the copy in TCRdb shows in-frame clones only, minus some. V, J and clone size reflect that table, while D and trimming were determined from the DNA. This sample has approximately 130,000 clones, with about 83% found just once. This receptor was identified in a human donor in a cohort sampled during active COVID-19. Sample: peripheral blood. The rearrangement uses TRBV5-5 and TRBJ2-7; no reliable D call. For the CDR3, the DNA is TGTGCCAGCAGTTACGGCTACTCGGGCTACGAGCAGTACTTC. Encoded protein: CASSYGYSGYEQYF.